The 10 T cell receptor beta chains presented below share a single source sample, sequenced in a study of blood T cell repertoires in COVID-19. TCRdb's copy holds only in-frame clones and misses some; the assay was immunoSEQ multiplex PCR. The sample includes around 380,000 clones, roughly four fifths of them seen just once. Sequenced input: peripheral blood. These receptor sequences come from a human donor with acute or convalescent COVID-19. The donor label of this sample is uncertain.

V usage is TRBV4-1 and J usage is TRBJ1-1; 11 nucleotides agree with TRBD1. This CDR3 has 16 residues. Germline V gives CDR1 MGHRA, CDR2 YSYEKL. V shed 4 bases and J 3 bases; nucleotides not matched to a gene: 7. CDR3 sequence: CASSRGTGGSYTEAFF. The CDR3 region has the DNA TGCGCCAGCAGCCGAGGGACAGGGGGGTCCTACACTGAAGCTTTCTTT.

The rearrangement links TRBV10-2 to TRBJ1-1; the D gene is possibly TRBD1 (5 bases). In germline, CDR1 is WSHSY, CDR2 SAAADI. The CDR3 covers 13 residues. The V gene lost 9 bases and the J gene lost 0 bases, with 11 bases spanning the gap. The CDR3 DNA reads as TGCGCCAGTAGACAGCTTATGAACACTGAAGCTTTCTTT. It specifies CASRQLMNTEAFF.

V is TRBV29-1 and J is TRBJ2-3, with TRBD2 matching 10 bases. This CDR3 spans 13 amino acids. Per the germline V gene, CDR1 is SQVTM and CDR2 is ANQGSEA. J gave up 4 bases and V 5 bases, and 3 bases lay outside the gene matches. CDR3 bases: TGCAGCGTTTCAGCGGGAGGGGCAGATACGCAGTATTTT. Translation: CSVSAGGADTQYF.

The CDR3 sequence is CASSEGRGGQGQPQHF. CDR3 coding DNA: TGTGCCAGCAGTGAAGGAAGAGGAGGGCAGGGTCAGCCCCAGCATTTT. The chain joins TRBV2 to TRBJ1-5, with D maybe TRBD1 (5 bases). Germline V lookup: CDR1 SNHLY, CDR2 FYNNEI. V lost 1 base to trimming and J lost 6 bases, with 16 bases between them. The CDR3 totals 16 residues.

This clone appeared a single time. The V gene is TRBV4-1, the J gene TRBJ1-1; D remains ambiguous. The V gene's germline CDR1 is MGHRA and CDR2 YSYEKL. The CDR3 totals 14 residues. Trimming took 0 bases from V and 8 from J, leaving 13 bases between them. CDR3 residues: CASSQDHRLQEAFF. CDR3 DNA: TGCGCCAGCAGCCAAGATCACAGACTACAAGAAGCTTTCTTT.

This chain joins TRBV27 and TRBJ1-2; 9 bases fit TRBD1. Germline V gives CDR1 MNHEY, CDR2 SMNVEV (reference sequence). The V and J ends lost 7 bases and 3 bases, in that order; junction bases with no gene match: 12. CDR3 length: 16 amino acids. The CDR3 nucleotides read TGTGCCAGCAACTCTGAACCGGGACAGGGATACTATGGCTACACCTTC. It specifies CASNSEPGQGYYGYTF.

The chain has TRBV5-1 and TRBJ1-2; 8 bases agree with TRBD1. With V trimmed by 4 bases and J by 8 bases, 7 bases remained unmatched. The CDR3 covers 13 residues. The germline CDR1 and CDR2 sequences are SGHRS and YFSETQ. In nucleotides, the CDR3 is TGCGCCAGCAGCGCCCCGACAGGGGAAGGCTACACCTTC. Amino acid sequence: CASSAPTGEGYTF.

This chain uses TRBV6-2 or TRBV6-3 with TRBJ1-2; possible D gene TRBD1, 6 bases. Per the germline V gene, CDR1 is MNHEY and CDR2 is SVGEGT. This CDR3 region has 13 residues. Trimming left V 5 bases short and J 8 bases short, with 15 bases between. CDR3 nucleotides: TGTGCCAGCAGTCTCCAGGGGCGTGGAGGCTACACCTTC. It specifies CASSLQGRGGYTF.

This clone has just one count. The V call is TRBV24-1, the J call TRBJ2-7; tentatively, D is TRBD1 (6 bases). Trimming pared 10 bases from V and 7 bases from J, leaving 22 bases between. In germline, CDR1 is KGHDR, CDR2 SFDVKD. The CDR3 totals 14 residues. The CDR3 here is CATHRALQTWEQYF. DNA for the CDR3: TGTGCCACTCACAGGGCGCTACAGACTTGGGAGCAGTACTTC.

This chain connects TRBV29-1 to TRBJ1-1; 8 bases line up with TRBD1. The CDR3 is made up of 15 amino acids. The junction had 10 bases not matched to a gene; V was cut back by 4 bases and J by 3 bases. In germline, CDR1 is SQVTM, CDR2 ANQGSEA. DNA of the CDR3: TGCAGCGTTGGAGCAGGGGGCGCCCCGGACACTGAAGCTTTCTTT. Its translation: CSVGAGGAPDTEAFF. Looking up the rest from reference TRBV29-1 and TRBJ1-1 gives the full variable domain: SAVISQKPSRDICQRGTSLTIQCQVDSQVTMMFWYRQQPGQSLTLIATANQGSEATYESGFVIDKFPISRPNLTFSTLTVSNMSPEDSSIYLCSVGAGGAPDTEAFFGQGTRLTVV.